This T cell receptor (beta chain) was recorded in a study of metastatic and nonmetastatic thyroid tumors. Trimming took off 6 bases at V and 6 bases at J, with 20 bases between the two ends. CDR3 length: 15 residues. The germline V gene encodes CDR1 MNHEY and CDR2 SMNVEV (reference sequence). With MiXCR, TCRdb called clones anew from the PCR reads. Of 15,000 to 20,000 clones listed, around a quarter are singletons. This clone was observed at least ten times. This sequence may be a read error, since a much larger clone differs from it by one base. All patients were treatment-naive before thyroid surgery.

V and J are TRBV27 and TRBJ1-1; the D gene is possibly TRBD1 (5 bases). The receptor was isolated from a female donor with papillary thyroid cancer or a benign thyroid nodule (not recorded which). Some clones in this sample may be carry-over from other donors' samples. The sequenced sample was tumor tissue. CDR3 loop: CASSRPPPRASEAFF. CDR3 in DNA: TGTGCCAGCAGCCGGCCCCCCCCCAGGGCTTCTGAAGCTTTCTTT.